A single sample is the source of the 4 T cell receptor beta chains below, sequenced in a study of shared clonotypes between healthy human individuals. Sequencing was performed with immunoSEQ multiplex PCR; in TCRdb, only in-frame clones are kept and a portion is missing. This table holds about 2.4 million clones, roughly 93% found once. Specimen: naive CD4+ T cells from PBMCs. Subset described: CD45RA+ positively selected. These receptors originate from a man aged 18 to 29 in good health. Some clones in this sample may be carry-over from other donors' samples.

The chain couples TRBV27 to TRBJ2-4; D gene uncertain. CDR3 length equals 13 residues. Germline CDR1 is MNHEY and CDR2 is SMNVEV (reference sequence). The V end was cut by 7 bases, the J end by 0 bases, with 7 bases between. The CDR3 spells CASMVIAKNIQYF. The CDR3, as DNA: TGTGCCAGCATGGTAATAGCCAAAAACATTCAGTACTTC.

The V and J genes are TRBV5-6 and TRBJ1-1; a possible D gene is TRBD1 (5 bases). Germline CDR1 and CDR2: SGHDT and YYEEEE. Between the trimmed V and J ends, which lost 4 bases and 3 bases, there was a span of 22 bases. The CDR3 is 17 residues long. CDR3 in amino acids: CASSTEDSGNGYTEAFF. Written as DNA, the CDR3 is TGTGCCAGCAGCACTGAAGACAGCGGCAATGGGTACACTGAAGCTTTCTTT.

A remark on this clone: Other DNA variants within this sample encode the same CDR3. The CDR3 loop reads CASSLVGGPTDTQYF. The CDR3 bases are TGTGCCAGCAGCTTAGTCGGGGGCCCCACAGATACGCAGTATTTT. V is TRBV7-2 and J is TRBJ2-3; TRBD1 or TRBD2 may be the D gene (6 bases each). The CDR3 extends over 15 amino acids. The germline CDR1 and CDR2 sequences are SGHTA and FQGNSA. Trimming removed 1 base at V and 2 bases at J, with 10 bases between.

This chain links TRBV5-1 with TRBJ2-3; TRBD2 matches 7 bases. Trimming cost V 2 bases and J 3 bases; bases outside gene matches: 6. This CDR3 region has 15 residues. Germline V gene lookup returns CDR1 SGHRS and CDR2 YFSETQ. CDR3 in DNA: TGCGCCAGCAGCTTAGCAACTAGCGTAACAGATACGCAGTATTTT. Residues: CASSLATSVTDTQYF.